These T cell receptor beta chains were read from a single sample in a study of cytomegalovirus exposure and HLA in healthy donors. Measured with immunoSEQ multiplex PCR; TCRdb has only the in-frame clones, and not every one. The table shows approximately 200,000 clones, with more than 65% occurring only once. The sample was PBMCs. These receptors were taken from a woman in her 30s in good health and CMV-seropositive. Both conserved end residues are part of each CDR3. The D gene is left open where the match is weak. Size tells how often a clone was seen (once, few, many) or the class of an expanded clone, and some rows leave it out.

J gene	V gene	clone size	D gene	CDR3 protein	CDR3 DNA
TRBJ2-1	TRBV4-2	.	TRBD2	CASSQLAGGSNEQFF	TGTGCCAGCAGCCAGTTAGCGGGAGGGAGTAATGAGCAGTTCTTC
TRBJ1-2	TRBV28	once	.	CASSLGAFRKYGYTF	TGTGCCAGCAGTTTGGGGGCCTTCCGGAAATATGGCTACACCTTC
TRBJ2-5	TRBV29-1	.	TRBD1	CSVGTGQYSETQYF	TGCAGCGTGGGGACGGGACAGTATTCAGAGACCCAGTACTTC
TRBJ1-2	TRBV15	once	.	CATSMSQAAYGYTF	TGTGCCACCAGCATGTCGCAGGCCGCCTATGGCTACACCTTC
TRBJ1-2	TRBV5-1	.	TRBD1	CASSLGETGTAPLGGYTF	TGCGCCAGCAGCTTGGGGGAGACCGGGACAGCGCCCTTGGGCGGCTACACCTTC
TRBJ1-2	TRBV6-5	.	TRBD1	CASSTTGRYGYTF	TGTGCCAGCAGTACGACAGGGCGCTACGGCTACACCTTC
TRBJ1-5	TRBV27	medium-sized	.	CASSSNSDQPQHF	TGTGCCAGCAGTTCAAATTCGGATCAGCCCCAGCATTTT
TRBJ2-7	TRBV12-5	.	TRBD1	CASGLVRVRDSMTYEQYF	TGTGCTAGTGGTTTGGTACGTGTCAGGGACAGTATGACCTACGAGCAGTACTTC
TRBJ2-1	TRBV11-2	.	.	CASSSQNAGSNYEQFF	TGTGCCAGCAGCTCCCAAAACGCAGGGTCTAATTATGAGCAGTTCTTC
TRBJ1-1	TRBV6-6	.	.	CASSWTANTEAFF	TGTGCCAGCAGTTGGACAGCGAACACTGAAGCTTTCTTT
TRBJ1-2	TRBV7-2	.	TRBD1	CASRPGGAYGYTF	TGTGCCAGCAGGCCAGGGGGCGCCTATGGCTACACCTTC
TRBJ1-1	TRBV28	once	.	CASSLRQAYYTKAFF	TGTGCCAGCAGCCTTCGACAGGCCTATTATACTAAAGCTTTCTTT
TRBJ1-1	TRBV30	.	TRBD1	CAWDYRDKPNEGAKNTEAFF	TGTGCCTGGGACTATAGGGACAAGCCCAATGAGGGGGCAAAGAACACTGAAGCTTTCTTT
TRBJ1-1	TRBV29-1	.	.	CSVGADRNTEAFF	TGCAGCGTGGGGGCCGACCGGAACACTGAAGCTTTCTTT
TRBJ2-7	TRBV7-8	.	TRBD2	CASTNVALAGPTPAEQYF	TGTGCCAGCACCAATGTGGCACTAGCGGGACCCACCCCAGCCGAGCAGTACTTC
TRBJ2-3	TRBV29-1	.	.	CSVDWVRGTDTQYF	TGCAGCGTTGACTGGGTCAGGGGAACAGATACGCAGTATTTT
TRBJ2-1	TRBV27	.	.	CASTVGGGSYNEQFF	TGTGCCAGCACCGTGGGGGGAGGCTCCTACAATGAGCAGTTCTTC
TRBJ1-1	TRBV6-6	.	.	CASNPGGSEAFF	TGTGCCAGCAATCCCGGTGGTTCTGAAGCTTTCTTT
TRBJ2-2	TRBV9	.	TRBD2	CASSVLADGELFF	TGTGCCAGCAGCGTACTAGCGGACGGGGAGCTGTTTTTT
TRBJ2-3	TRBV2	.	TRBD1	CASSDPGQGAGDTQYF	TGTGCCAGCAGCGATCCGGGACAGGGGGCGGGGGATACGCAGTATTTT
TRBJ2-7	TRBV7-9	.	.	CASSPPPGATYEQYF	TGTGCCAGCAGCCCCCCACCGGGAGCTACCTACGAGCAGTACTTC
TRBJ2-3	TRBV10-1	once	TRBD2	CASSQRLAGTDTQYF	TGCGCCAGCAGCCAGAGACTAGCGGGCACAGATACGCAGTATTTT
TRBJ2-7	TRBV27	.	TRBD2	CASSIYLAGGPVEQYF	TGTGCCAGCAGTATCTACTTAGCGGGAGGGCCGGTCGAGCAGTACTTC
TRBJ2-5	TRBV5-4	.	TRBD2	CASSLGTVRLAGGETQYF	TGTGCCAGCAGCTTGGGGACAGTACGGCTAGCGGGAGGTGAGACCCAGTACTTC
TRBJ1-4	TRBV7-2	.	.	CASSPGRGAEKLFF	TGTGCCAGCAGCCCGGGGAGGGGAGCCGAAAAACTGTTTTTT
TRBJ2-1	TRBV11-3	once	TRBD2	CASSPNEGGSSYNEQFF	TGTGCCAGCAGCCCAAACGAGGGCGGGAGCTCCTACAATGAGCAGTTCTTC
TRBJ2-7	TRBV6-5	.	TRBD1	CASSQDRVGEQYF	TGTGCCAGCAGCCAGGACAGGGTAGGCGAGCAGTACTTC
TRBJ2-1	TRBV7-9	.	.	CASSPDVGGTYNEQFF	TGTGCCAGCAGCCCAGACGTTGGCGGCACCTACAATGAGCAGTTCTTC
TRBJ1-5	TRBV5-6	.	.	CASSRLSNQPQHF	TGTGCCAGCAGTCGACTAAGCAATCAGCCCCAGCATTTT
TRBJ1-2	TRBV2	.	.	CASSEAPVVGYTF	TGTGCCAGCAGTGAAGCGCCGGTCGTCGGCTACACCTTC
TRBJ2-7	TRBV18	.	TRBD1	CASSPRTGANEQYF	TGTGCCAGCTCACCCCGGACAGGGGCGAACGAGCAGTACTTC
TRBJ2-2	TRBV29-1	.	.	CSVRRTGELFF	TGCAGCGTTCGGAGGACCGGGGAGCTGTTTTTT
TRBJ1-2	TRBV7-8	.	.	CASSSREEGRYGYTF	TGTGCCAGCAGCTCCAGGGAGGAGGGACGGTATGGCTACACCTTC
TRBJ1-2	TRBV9	.	.	CASSVDPQTNYGYTF	TGTGCCAGCAGCGTAGACCCCCAGACTAACTATGGCTACACCTTC
TRBJ1-2	TRBV27	.	.	CASRRHGGESNYGYTF	TGTGCCAGCAGACGGCACGGGGGGGAGTCTAACTATGGCTACACCTTC
TRBJ2-1	TRBV5-1	.	TRBD2	CASSMSGGPSYNEQFF	TGCGCCAGCAGTATGTCGGGAGGGCCGTCCTACAATGAGCAGTTCTTC
TRBJ2-2	TRBV9	.	TRBD2	CASSVAGGPNTGELFF	TGTGCCAGCAGCGTAGCGGGAGGGCCAAACACCGGGGAGCTGTTTTTT
TRBJ2-1	TRBV9	.	TRBD2	CASSHPRLAEGLYNEQFF	TGTGCCAGCAGTCATCCCCGGCTAGCGGAGGGCCTCTACAATGAGCAGTTCTTC
TRBJ1-2	TRBV28	.	TRBD1	CASENRGTYGYTF	TGTGCCAGCGAGAACAGGGGAACCTATGGCTACACCTTC
TRBJ1-4	TRBV4-2	.	.	CASSTYHFSATNEKLFF	TGTGCCAGCAGCACCTACCATTTCTCTGCAACTAATGAAAAACTGTTTTTT
TRBJ2-7	TRBV6-1	.	TRBD1	CASSESRTGPNEQYF	TGTGCCAGCAGTGAATCTAGGACAGGGCCCAACGAGCAGTACTTC
TRBJ2-3	TRBV4-1	.	.	CASSKQGTDTQYF	TGCGCCAGCAGCAAACAGGGCACAGATACGCAGTATTTT
TRBJ2-5	TRBV9	.	.	CASSVGGGGETQYF	TGTGCCAGCAGCGTAGGGGGAGGTGGGGAGACCCAGTACTTC
TRBJ2-1	TRBV28	few	TRBD1	CASSLHLTGDSYNEQFF	TGTGCCAGCAGTTTACACTTAACAGGGGACTCCTACAATGAGCAGTTCTTC
TRBJ2-1	TRBV4-1	.	.	CASSPLGAGLDEQFF	TGCGCCAGCAGCCCCCTTGGGGCGGGATTGGATGAGCAGTTCTTC
TRBJ1-1	TRBV7-2	once	.	CASSLFRGTEAFF	TGTGCCAGCAGCCTCTTTAGGGGGACTGAAGCTTTCTTT
TRBJ1-5	TRBV30	.	TRBD1	CAWRDTQGLSNQPQHF	TGTGCCTGGAGGGATACACAGGGGCTTAGCAATCAGCCCCAGCATTTT
TRBJ1-5	TRBV30	.	.	CAWGFTVDNQPQHF	TGTGCCTGGGGCTTCACAGTGGACAATCAGCCCCAGCATTTT
TRBJ1-1	TRBV5-6	.	.	CASNRGNTEAFF	TGTGCCAGCAATAGGGGTAACACTGAAGCTTTCTTT
TRBJ2-7	TRBV28	.	.	CASRPGLPGEEQYF	TGTGCCAGCAGGCCGGGACTCCCGGGGGAGGAGCAGTACTTC
TRBJ2-7	TRBV19	.	TRBD1	CASSMGQGLYEQYF	TGTGCCAGTAGTATGGGACAGGGCCTATACGAGCAGTACTTC
TRBJ1-4	TRBV11-2	.	.	CASSGGVREKLFF	TGTGCCAGCAGCGGAGGGGTGCGTGAAAAACTGTTTTTT
TRBJ1-1	TRBV28	.	.	CASSLNYEAFF	TGTGCCAGCAGTTTGAACTATGAAGCTTTCTTT